One T cell receptor beta chain is described in this entry. All enrollees were roughly 18 to 100 years old and from 25 or so US areas. Which cohort a participant joined came from the clinical history participants gave. This sample is drawn from a study of blood T cell repertoires in COVID-19. Study overall: Sources were T cells, B-cell-depleted T cells, or PBMCs; the material itself was cDNA or gDNA.

There are 15 residues in the CDR3. The V segment lost 4 bases and the J segment 2 bases; nucleotides outside the gene matches: 4. Germline values: CDR1 LGHNA, CDR2 YNFKEQ. In the authors' methods: How many nucleated cells were present was estimated from reference gene primer amplification. This table comes from immunoSEQ multiplex PCR, and its TCRdb copy is limited to in-frame clones, with some not included. V, J and clone size are taken as reported in that table, and D and trimming were inferred from the DNA itself. Among 150,000 or so clones listed, about 83% were seen once. The receptor comes from a woman aged 45-60 years in a cohort exposed to, infected with or recovered from COVID-19 (not recorded which). Sequencing was done on a sample of PBMCs or T cells enriched from blood (not recorded which). The genes are TRBV4-2 and TRBJ1-5; 8 bases agree with TRBD1. DNA for the CDR3: TGTGCCAGCAGCCGCGACAGGGGTGGCAATCAGCCCCAGCATTTT. As protein: CASSRDRGGNQPQHF.